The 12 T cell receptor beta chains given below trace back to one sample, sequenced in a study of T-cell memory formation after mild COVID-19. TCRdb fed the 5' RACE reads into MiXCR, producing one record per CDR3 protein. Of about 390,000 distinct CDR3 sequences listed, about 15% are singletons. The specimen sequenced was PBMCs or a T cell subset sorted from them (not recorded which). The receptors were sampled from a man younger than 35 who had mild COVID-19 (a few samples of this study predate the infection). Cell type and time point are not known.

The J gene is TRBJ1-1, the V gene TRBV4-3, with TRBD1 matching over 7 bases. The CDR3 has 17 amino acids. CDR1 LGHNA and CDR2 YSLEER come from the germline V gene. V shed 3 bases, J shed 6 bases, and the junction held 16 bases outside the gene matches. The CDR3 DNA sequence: TGCGCCAGCAGCCAGGGGACAGTCCAGGGAATTTCCGCTGAAGCTTTCTTT. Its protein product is CASSQGTVQGISAEAFF.

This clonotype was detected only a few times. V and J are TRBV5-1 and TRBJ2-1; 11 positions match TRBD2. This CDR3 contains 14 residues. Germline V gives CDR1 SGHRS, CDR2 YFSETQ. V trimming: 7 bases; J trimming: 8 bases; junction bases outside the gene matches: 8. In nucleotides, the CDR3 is TGCGCCAGCTGTAGCGGGGGGGCCTTTGATGAGCAGTTCTTC. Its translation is CASCSGGAFDEQFF.

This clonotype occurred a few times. In DNA, the CDR3 is TGTGCCAGCAGCCGGGACACATCGGGGGGCTACACCTTC. It yields the protein CASSRDTSGGYTF. This sequence joins TRBV11-2 and TRBJ1-2; D perhaps matches TRBD1 (6 bases). The length of the CDR3 is 13 residues. The V and J ends lost 5 bases and 8 bases respectively, with 15 bases between them. CDR1 and CDR2 from the germline V gene are SGHAT and FQNNGV. Supplemented by reference TRBV11-2 and TRBJ1-2, the full variable domain reads EAGVAQSPRYKIIEKRQSVAFWCNPISGHATLYWYQQILGQGPKLLIQFQNNGVVDDSQLPKDRFSAERLKGVDSTLKIQPAKLEDSAVYLCASSRDTSGGYTFGSGTRLTVV.

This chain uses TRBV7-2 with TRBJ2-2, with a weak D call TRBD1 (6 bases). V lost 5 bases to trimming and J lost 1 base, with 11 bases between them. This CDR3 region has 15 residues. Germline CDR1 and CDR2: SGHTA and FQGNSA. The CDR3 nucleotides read TGTGCCAGCAGCCTGCTGACAGGGAACACCGGGGAGCTGTTTTTT. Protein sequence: CASSLLTGNTGELFF.

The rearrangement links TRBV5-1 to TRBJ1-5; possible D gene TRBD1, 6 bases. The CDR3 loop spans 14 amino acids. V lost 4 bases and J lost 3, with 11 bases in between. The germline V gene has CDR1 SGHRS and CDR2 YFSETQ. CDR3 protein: CASSPQGLNQPQHF. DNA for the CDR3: TGCGCCAGCAGCCCACAGGGCCTCAATCAGCCCCAGCATTTT.

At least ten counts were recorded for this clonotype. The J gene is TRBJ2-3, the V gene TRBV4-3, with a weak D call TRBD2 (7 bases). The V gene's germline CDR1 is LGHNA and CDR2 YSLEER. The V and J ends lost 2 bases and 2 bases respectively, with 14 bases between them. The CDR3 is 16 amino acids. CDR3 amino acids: CASSQSSGGLTDTQYF. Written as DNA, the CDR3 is TGCGCCAGCAGCCAAAGTTCGGGGGGCCTCACAGATACGCAGTATTTT.

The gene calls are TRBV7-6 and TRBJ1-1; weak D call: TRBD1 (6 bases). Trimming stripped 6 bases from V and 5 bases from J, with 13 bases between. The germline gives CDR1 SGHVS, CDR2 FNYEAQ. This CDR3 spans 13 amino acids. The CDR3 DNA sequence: TGTGCCAGCAGGCAGGGGAGCGGGACTGAAGCTTTCTTT. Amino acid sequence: CASRQGSGTEAFF. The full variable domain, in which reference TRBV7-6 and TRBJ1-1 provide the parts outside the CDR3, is GAGVSQSPRYKVTKRGQDVALRCDPISGHVSLYWYRQALGQGPEFLTYFNYEAQQDKSGLPNDRFSAERPEGSISTLTIQRTEQRDSAMYRCASRQGSGTEAFFGQGTRLTVV.

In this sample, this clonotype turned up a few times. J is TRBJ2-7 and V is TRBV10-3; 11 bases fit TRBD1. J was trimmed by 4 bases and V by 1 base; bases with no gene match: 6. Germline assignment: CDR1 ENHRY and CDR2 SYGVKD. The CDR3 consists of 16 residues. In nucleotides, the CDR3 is TGTGCCATCAGTGAGTATGGACAGGGGGCCGGATACGAGCAGTACGTC. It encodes CAISEYGQGAGYEQYV.

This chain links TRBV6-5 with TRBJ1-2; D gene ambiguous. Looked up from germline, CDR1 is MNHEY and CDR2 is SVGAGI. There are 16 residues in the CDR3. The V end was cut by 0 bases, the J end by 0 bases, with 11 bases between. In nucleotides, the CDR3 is TGTGCCAGCAGTTACTCGAGCGGAGCTTCTAACTATGGCTACACCTTC. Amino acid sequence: CASSYSSGASNYGYTF.

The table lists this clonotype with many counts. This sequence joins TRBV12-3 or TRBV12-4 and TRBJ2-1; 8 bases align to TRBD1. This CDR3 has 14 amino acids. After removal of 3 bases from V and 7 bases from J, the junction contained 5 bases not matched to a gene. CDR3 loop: CASSFQGAFNEQFF. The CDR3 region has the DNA TGTGCCAGCAGTTTTCAGGGGGCATTTAATGAGCAGTTCTTC.

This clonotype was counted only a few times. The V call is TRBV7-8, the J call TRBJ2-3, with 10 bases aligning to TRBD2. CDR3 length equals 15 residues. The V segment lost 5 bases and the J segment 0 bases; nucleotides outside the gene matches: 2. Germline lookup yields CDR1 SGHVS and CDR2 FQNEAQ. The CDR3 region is CASSALAGSTDTQYF. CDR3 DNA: TGTGCCAGCAGCGCACTAGCGGGGAGCACAGATACGCAGTATTTT.

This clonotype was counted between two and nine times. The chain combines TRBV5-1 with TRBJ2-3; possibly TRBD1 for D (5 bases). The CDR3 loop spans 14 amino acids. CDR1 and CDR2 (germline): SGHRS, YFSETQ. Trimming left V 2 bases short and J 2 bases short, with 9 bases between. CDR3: CASSFGHNTDTQYF. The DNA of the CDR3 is TGCGCCAGCAGCTTCGGACATAACACAGATACGCAGTATTTT.